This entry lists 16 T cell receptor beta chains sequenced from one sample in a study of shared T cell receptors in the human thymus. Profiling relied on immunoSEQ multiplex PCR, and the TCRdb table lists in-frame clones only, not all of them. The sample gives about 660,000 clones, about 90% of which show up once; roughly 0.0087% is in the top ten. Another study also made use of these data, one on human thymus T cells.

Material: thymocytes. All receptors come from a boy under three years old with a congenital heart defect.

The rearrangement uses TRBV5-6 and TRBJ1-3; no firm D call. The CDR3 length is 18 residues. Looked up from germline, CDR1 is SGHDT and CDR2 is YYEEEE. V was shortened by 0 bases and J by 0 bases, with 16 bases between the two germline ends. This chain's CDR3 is CASSLEEVGGSSGNTIYF. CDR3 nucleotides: TGTGCCAGCAGCTTGGAGGAGGTAGGAGGCAGCTCTGGAAACACCATATATTTT.

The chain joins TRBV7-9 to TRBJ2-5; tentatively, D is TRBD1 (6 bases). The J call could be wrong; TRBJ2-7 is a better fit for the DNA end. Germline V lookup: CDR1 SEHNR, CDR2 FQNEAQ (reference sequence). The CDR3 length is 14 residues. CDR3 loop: CASSISDRAYEQYF. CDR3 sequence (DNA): TGTGCCAGCAGCATATCGGACAGAGCCTACGAGCAGTACTTC.

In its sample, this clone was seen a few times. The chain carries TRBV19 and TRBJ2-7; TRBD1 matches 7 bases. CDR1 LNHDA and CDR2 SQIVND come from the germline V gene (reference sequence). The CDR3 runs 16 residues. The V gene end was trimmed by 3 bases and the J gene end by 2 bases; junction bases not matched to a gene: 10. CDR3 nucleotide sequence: TGTGCCAGTAGTATCGCTTGGGACAGTCTCCCCTACGAGCAGTACTTC. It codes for CASSIAWDSLPYEQYF.

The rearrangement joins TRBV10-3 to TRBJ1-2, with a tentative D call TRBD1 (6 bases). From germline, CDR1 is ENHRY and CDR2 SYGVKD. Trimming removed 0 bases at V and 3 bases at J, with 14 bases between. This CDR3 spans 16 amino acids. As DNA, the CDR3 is TGTGCCATCAGTGAGTCGACCCAGGACAGAGACTATGGCTACACCTTC. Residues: CAISESTQDRDYGYTF.

This chain's CDR3 is CASSEIAGGKETQYF. The DNA of the CDR3 is TGTGCCAGCAGTGAAATTGCAGGGGGCAAAGAGACCCAGTACTTC. J is TRBJ2-5 and V is TRBV6-1; 8 positions match TRBD1. The CDR3 length is 15 residues. J was trimmed by 3 bases and V by 2 bases; bases with no gene match: 5. From germline, CDR1 is MNHNS and CDR2 SASEGT.

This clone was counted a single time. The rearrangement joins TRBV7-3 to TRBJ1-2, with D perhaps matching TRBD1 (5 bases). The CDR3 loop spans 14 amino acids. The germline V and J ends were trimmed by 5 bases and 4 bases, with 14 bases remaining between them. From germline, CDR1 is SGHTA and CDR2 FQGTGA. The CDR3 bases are TGTGCCAGCAGCCCGATCGGGGGAAGCTATGGCTACACCTTC. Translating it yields CASSPIGGSYGYTF.

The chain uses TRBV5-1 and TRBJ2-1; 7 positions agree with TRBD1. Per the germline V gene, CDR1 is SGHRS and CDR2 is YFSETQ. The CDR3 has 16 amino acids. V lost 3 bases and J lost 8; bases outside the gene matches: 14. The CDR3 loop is CASSWVGGKARYEQFF. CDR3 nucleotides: TGCGCCAGCAGCTGGGTAGGGGGCAAAGCAAGATATGAGCAGTTCTTC.

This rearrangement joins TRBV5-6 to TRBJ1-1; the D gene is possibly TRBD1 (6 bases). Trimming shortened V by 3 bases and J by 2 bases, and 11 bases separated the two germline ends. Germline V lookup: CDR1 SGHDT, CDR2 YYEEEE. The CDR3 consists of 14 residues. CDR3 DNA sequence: TGTGCCAGCAGCTCCCCAGGGGTTAACACTGAAGCTTTCTTT. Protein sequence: CASSSPGVNTEAFF.

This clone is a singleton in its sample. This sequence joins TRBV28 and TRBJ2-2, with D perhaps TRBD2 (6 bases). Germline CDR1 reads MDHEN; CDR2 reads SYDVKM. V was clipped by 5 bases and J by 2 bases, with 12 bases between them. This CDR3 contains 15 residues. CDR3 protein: CASSRGDSNTGELFF. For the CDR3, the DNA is TGTGCCAGCAGTCGCGGGGACTCCAACACCGGGGAGCTGTTTTTT.

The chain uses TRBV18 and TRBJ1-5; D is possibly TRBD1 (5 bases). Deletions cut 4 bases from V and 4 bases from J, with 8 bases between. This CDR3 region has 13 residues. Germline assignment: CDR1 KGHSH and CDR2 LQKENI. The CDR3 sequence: CASSQTDNQPQHF. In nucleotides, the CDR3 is TGTGCCAGCTCACAGACAGATAATCAGCCCCAGCATTTT.

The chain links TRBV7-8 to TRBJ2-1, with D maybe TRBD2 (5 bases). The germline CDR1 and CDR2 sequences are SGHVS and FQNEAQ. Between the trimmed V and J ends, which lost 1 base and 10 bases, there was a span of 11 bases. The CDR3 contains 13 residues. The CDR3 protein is CASSLGFGGEQFF. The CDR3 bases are TGTGCCAGCAGCTTAGGGTTTGGCGGGGAGCAGTTCTTC. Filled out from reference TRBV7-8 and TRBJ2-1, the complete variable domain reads GAGVSQSPRYKVAKRGQDVALRCDPISGHVSLFWYQQALGQGPEFLTYFQNEAQLDKSGLPSDRFFAERPEGSVSTLKIQRTQQEDSAVYLCASSLGFGGEQFFGPGTRLTVL.

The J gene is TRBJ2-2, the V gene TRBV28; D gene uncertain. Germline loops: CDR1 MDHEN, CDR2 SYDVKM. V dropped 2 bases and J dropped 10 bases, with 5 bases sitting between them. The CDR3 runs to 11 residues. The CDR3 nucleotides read TGTGCCAGCAGTTTAGCACAGGAGCTGTTTTTT. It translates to CASSLAQELFF.

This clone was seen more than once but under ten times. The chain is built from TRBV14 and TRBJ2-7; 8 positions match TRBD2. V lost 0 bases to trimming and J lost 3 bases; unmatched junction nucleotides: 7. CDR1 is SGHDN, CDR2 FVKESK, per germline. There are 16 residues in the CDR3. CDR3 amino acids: CASSQEGGSGGYEQYF. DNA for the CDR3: TGTGCCAGCAGCCAAGAAGGTGGAAGCGGGGGCTACGAGCAGTACTTC.

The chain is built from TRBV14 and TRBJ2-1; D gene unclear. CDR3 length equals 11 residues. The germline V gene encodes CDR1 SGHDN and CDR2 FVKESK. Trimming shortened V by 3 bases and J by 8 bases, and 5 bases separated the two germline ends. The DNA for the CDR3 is TGTGCCAGCAGCCAGGCAGATGAGCAGTTCTTC. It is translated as CASSQADEQFF.

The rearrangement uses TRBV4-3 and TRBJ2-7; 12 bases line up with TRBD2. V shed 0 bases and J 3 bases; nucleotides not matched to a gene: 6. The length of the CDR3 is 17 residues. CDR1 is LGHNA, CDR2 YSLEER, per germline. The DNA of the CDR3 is TGCGCCAGCAGCCAAGAACTAGCGGGAGGCTTCTTCTACGAGCAGTACTTC. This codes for CASSQELAGGFFYEQYF.

The CDR3 protein is CASSLTVQGSYNEQFF. For the CDR3, the DNA is TGTGCCAGCAGCTTAACCGTACAGGGGTCCTACAATGAGCAGTTCTTC. The chain combines TRBV7-3 with TRBJ2-1; 7 bases are shared with TRBD1. The J segment lost 1 base and the V segment lost 0 bases, leaving 3 bases of the junction unmatched. Germline lookup yields CDR1 SGHTA and CDR2 FQGTGA. The CDR3 spans 16 residues.